The clone carrying this T cell receptor beta chain was seen just once. These data are taken from a study of blood T cell repertoires in COVID-19. As for the study in general: Spain, Italy and the United States supplied samples that represented acute and convalescent COVID-19. T cells, B-cell-depleted T cells, or PBMCs supplied cDNA or gDNA.

In germline, CDR1 is SGHDN, CDR2 FVKESK. CDR3 size: 14 residues. With 2 bases removed from V and 5 bases from J, the gap between germline ends came to 12 bases. Study processing details: By means of reference gene primer amplification, nucleated cell counts were estimated. Measured with immunoSEQ multiplex PCR; TCRdb has only the in-frame clones, and not every one. The V and J calls and clone size are taken from that table; D and trimming were inferred from the DNA. The table lists under 60,000 clones, around 90% of them singletons. Material for sequencing was peripheral blood. V usage is TRBV14 and J usage is TRBJ1-1; no firm D call. This sequence was found in a human donor with acute or convalescent COVID-19. The donor label of this sample is uncertain. CDR3: CASSQSLGRTEAFF. The CDR3 coding sequence is TGTGCCAGCAGCCAATCGCTAGGAAGAACTGAAGCTTTCTTT.